These 3 T cell receptor beta chains share one sample of origin, sequenced in a study of blood T cell repertoires in COVID-19. Sequenced by immunoSEQ multiplex PCR; TCRdb stores in-frame clones only, minus some. Of 250,000 to 300,000 clones in the sample, 70% to 90% were seen once. Material: peripheral blood. These receptors were obtained from a woman aged 65 to 85 with acute or convalescent COVID-19.

The rearrangement uses TRBV6-2 or TRBV6-3 and TRBJ2-3; 7 bases line up with TRBD2. V was clipped by 7 bases and J by 3 bases; unmatched bases: 10. The germline V gene has CDR1 MNHEY and CDR2 SVGEGT. The CDR3 totals 15 residues. CDR3: CASTPTGRGTDTQYF. The CDR3 nucleotides read TGTGCCAGCACCCCCACGGGGCGGGGGACAGATACGCAGTATTTT.

This clone was seen a handful of times. V gene TRBV30 combines with J gene TRBJ1-4; D possibly corresponds to TRBD1 (5 bases). Germline values: CDR1 GTSNPN, CDR2 SVGIG (reference sequence). This CDR3 spans 15 amino acids. The V gene lost 3 bases and the J gene lost 6 bases, with 17 bases spanning the gap. The CDR3 coding sequence is TGTGCCTGGAGCGCCCCGCAGGGCATTCATGAAAAACTGTTTTTT. Its protein product is CAWSAPQGIHEKLFF.

The rearrangement joins TRBV25-1 to TRBJ1-3; no definite D call. This CDR3 is built from 11 residues. Between the trimmed V and J ends, which lost 3 bases and 9 bases, there was a span of 6 bases. From germline, CDR1 is MGHDK and CDR2 SYGVNS. In nucleotides, the CDR3 is TGTGCCAGCAGTGATTCGTTCACCATATATTTT. Protein product: CASSDSFTIYF.